The 17 T cell receptor beta chains in this list originate from one sample, sequenced in a study of regulatory T cells in long-lasting Graves disease. Time point: newly diagnosed GD, antithyroid drugs for less than 3 months. PBMCs were the source of the RNA used for TCR sequencing. Building the TCR beta libraries relied on iRepertoire HTBI primers, and CDR3 regions underwent Arm-PCR. TCRdb called the multiplex PCR reads again in MiXCR, with one record for every CDR3 protein. Of 350,000 to 550,000 distinct CDR3 sequences listed, more than 13% are singletons. These data were likewise used in another study, on T cells in Graves' hyperthyroidism and ophthalmopathy.

The sequences come from peripheral blood mononuclear cells (PBMCs), collected at new diagnosis, from a patient treated with antithyroid drugs. Every receptor here comes from a woman aged 30 to 39 with Graves disease.

In its sample, this clonotype was seen many times. The V gene is TRBV5-1, the J gene TRBJ1-1; the match to TRBD1 covers 8 bases. The CDR3 runs 17 residues. Per germline, CDR1 SGHRS and CDR2 YFSETQ. V was pared by 5 bases and J by 1 base, with 13 bases of the junction left unmatched. CDR3 DNA sequence: TGCGCCAGCAGAATTACCTCGCAGGGGGCTACGAACACTGAAGCTTTCTTT. Its protein is CASRITSQGATNTEAFF.

The chain is built from TRBV7-3 and TRBJ1-2, with 7 bases that match TRBD1. The J segment lost 8 bases and the V segment lost 2 bases, leaving 5 bases of the junction unmatched. This CDR3 spans 13 amino acids. Germline V lookup: CDR1 SGHTA, CDR2 FQGTGA. CDR3 region: CASSLPDRVGYTF. The CDR3 DNA follows: TGTGCCAGCAGCTTACCAGACAGGGTCGGCTACACCTTC.

This clonotype appeared a few times. The chain employs TRBV5-4 and TRBJ2-3; no clear D gene. The V gene lost 0 bases and the J gene lost 2 bases, with 10 bases spanning the gap. CDR3 length equals 15 residues. Germline loops: CDR1 SGHNT, CDR2 YYREEE (reference sequence). The CDR3 protein is CASSLDSRYTDTQYF. CDR3 coding DNA: TGTGCCAGCAGCTTGGACAGCCGTTACACAGATACGCAGTATTTT.

The chain uses TRBV6-1 and TRBJ2-3, with 7 bases aligning to TRBD1. Germline CDR1 MNHNS, CDR2 SASEGT. This CDR3 contains 16 residues. V dropped 5 bases and J dropped 2; count of bases not matched to a gene: 10. CDR3 coding DNA: TGTGCCAGCAGTCACCGAGGGAAGGGGGCCACAGATACGCAGTATTTT. Residues: CASSHRGKGATDTQYF.

The chain joins TRBV6-9 to TRBJ1-1; possibly TRBD1 for D (5 bases). The V end lost 3 bases, the J end lost 3 bases, and 11 bases lay between the germline ends. Germline values: CDR1 MNHGY, CDR2 SVAAGI. The CDR3 extends over 14 amino acids. The CDR3 DNA follows: TGTGCCAGCAGTTACGGGGGATTTGACACTGAAGCTTTCTTT. Translating gives CASSYGGFDTEAFF.

This clonotype was detected ten times or more. The chain combines TRBV13 with TRBJ1-5; the D gene is possibly TRBD1 (6 bases). Germline V CDR1 and CDR2: PRHDT, FYEKMQ (reference sequence). This CDR3 is 15 amino acids long. The ends were cut back, 0 bases at V and 4 bases at J, with 10 bases in the middle. The CDR3 is CASSLGGGRNQPQHF. CDR3 DNA: TGTGCCAGCAGCTTAGGGGGGGGGCGAAATCAGCCCCAGCATTTT.

This clonotype was recorded at least ten times. This sequence joins TRBV13 and TRBJ2-2; D might be TRBD1 (5 bases). Germline V gene sequence: CDR1 PRHDT, CDR2 FYEKMQ (reference sequence). This CDR3 has 13 residues. The V end lost 3 bases, the J end lost 6 bases, and 8 bases lay between the germline ends. CDR3 bases: TGTGCCAGCAGCTTGGGGCGATCCGGGGAGCTGTTTTTT. It yields the protein CASSLGRSGELFF.

Details on this clonotype: Being one base from a much bigger clone, this may be a read error. This chain uses TRBV20-1 with TRBJ1-5, with D uncertain. The V end was cut by 8 bases, the J end by 2 bases, with 22 bases between. Looked up from germline, CDR1 is DFQATT and CDR2 is SNEGSKA (reference sequence). The CDR3 extends over 16 amino acids. CDR3 sequence reads: CSILHWSRRGNQPQHF. DNA for the CDR3: TGCAGTATCCTCCACTGGAGCCGGAGGGGCAATCAGCCCCAGCATTTT.

This clonotype was seen more than once but under ten times. The chain has TRBV19 and TRBJ2-3; either TRBD1 or TRBD2 may supply D (5 bases each). The CDR3 spans 17 residues. Trimming stripped 0 bases from V and 3 bases from J, with 16 bases between. Germline CDR1 reads LNHDA; CDR2 reads SQIVND (reference sequence). This CDR3 is CASSIDGIGTPTDTQYF. The CDR3 DNA is TGTGCCAGTAGTATAGATGGGATTGGGACGCCAACAGATACGCAGTATTTT.

This clonotype has ten or more counts. The chain couples TRBV18 to TRBJ2-7; D remains unclear. Trimming took 1 base from V and 6 from J, leaving 7 bases between them. Germline CDR1 reads KGHSH; CDR2 reads LQKENI. The CDR3 is 12 residues long. The CDR3 DNA sequence: TGTGCCAGCTCACCACAAATAAGCGAGCAGTACTTC. This encodes CASSPQISEQYF.

This clonotype was detected a few times. This sequence joins TRBV10-2 and TRBJ2-1; 10 nucleotides line up with TRBD1. CDR1 is WSHSY, CDR2 SAAADI, per germline. This CDR3 contains 16 residues. J was trimmed by 5 bases and V by 3 bases; bases with no gene match: 7. The CDR3 is CASSDVGQGGNNEQFF. The CDR3 coding sequence is TGCGCCAGCAGTGACGTCGGACAGGGGGGGAACAATGAGCAGTTCTTC.

V usage is TRBV30 and J usage is TRBJ2-1, with 11 bases lining up with TRBD2. CDR1 and CDR2 (germline): GTSNPN, SVGIG (reference sequence). The CDR3 contains 17 residues. V shed 1 base, J shed 3 bases, and the junction held 8 bases outside the gene matches. CDR3 DNA sequence: TGTGCCTGGAGTGGGTTAGCGGGAGGGCCGAACTACAATGAGCAGTTCTTC. Translating it yields CAWSGLAGGPNYNEQFF. The entire variable domain, with the rest obtained from reference TRBV30 and TRBJ2-1, is as follows: SQTIHQWPATLVQPVGSPLSLECTVEGTSNPNLYWYRQAAGRGLQLLFYSVGIGQISSEVPQNLSASRPQDRQFILSSKKLLLSDSGFYLCAWSGLAGGPNYNEQFFGPGTRLTVL.

The table lists this clonotype with many counts. The genes are TRBV11-1 and TRBJ1-2; TRBD1 might be the D (6 bases). Germline CDR1 SGHAT, CDR2 FQDESV (reference sequence). This CDR3 has 22 amino acids. V was shortened by 1 base and J by 3 bases, with 33 bases between the two germline ends. The CDR3 spells CASSLGSSLPGENRRTDYGYTF. CDR3 coding DNA: TGTGCCAGCAGCTTAGGATCATCCCTACCTGGCGAGAACAGAAGGACAGACTATGGCTACACCTTC.

This clonotype was found a few times. The chain links TRBV5-1 to TRBJ2-7; either TRBD1 or TRBD2 may supply D (5 bases each). This CDR3 contains 15 residues. Germline V gives CDR1 SGHRS, CDR2 YFSETQ. V lost 4 bases, J lost 3 bases, and 17 bases lay in between. CDR3 bases: TGCGCCAGCAGCCGCTCCGGGACCGAGGGCTACGAGCAGTACTTC. Amino acid sequence: CASSRSGTEGYEQYF.

This clonotype was seen a handful of times. This clone may be a read error of a much larger clone one base away. The V and J genes are TRBV30 and TRBJ2-7; 10 bases map to TRBD1. This CDR3 has 15 residues. Losses at the gene ends were 1 base for V and 2 bases for J; bases not matched to a gene: 5. Germline assignment: CDR1 GTSNPN and CDR2 SVGIG (reference sequence). The CDR3 nucleotides are TGTGCCTGGAGTGCAACCGGGACAGGGGCCTACGAGCAGTACTTC. Translating it yields CAWSATGTGAYEQYF.

This clonotype was observed many times. The V call is TRBV7-2, the J call TRBJ2-3; D call uncertain. The CDR3 has 17 amino acids. CDR1 is SGHTA, CDR2 FQGNSA, per germline. V lost 3 bases and J 4 bases, leaving 20 bases between the germline ends. CDR3 loop: CASSFFDRSIRSDTQYF. Here the CDR3 DNA reads TGTGCCAGCAGCTTTTTTGATCGTTCCATTCGGTCAGATACGCAGTATTTT.

This clonotype has a count of ten or more. V is TRBV12-3 or TRBV12-4 and J is TRBJ1-1, with D tentatively TRBD1 (5 bases). The V end was cut by 5 bases, the J end by 6 bases, with 7 bases between. The CDR3 is 11 residues long. In DNA form, the CDR3 reads TGTGCCAGCAGTGTGACAGCTGAAGCTTTCTTT. This codes for CASSVTAEAFF.